This T cell receptor (beta chain) appears in the sequencing data of a study of CD8+ T cells in alopecia areata. The germline V gene has CDR1 SGHRS and CDR2 YFSETQ. The V end lost 4 bases, the J end lost 8 bases, and 19 bases lay between the germline ends. The CDR3 has 15 amino acids. cDNA serving as the sequencing template came from extracted, reverse transcribed RNA. The assay was immunoSEQ multiplex PCR, and TCRdb's table has in-frame clones only and misses some. The data show 150,000 to 200,000 clones, with roughly 60% seen just once and about 1.3% held by the top ten. Treatment meaning: oral pan-JAK inhibitor, 5-10 mg twice daily. Whole-study findings and limits: Higher clonality than in normal scalp was seen in lesional scalp, especially alopecia totalis/universalis. Many of the expanded lesional clones endured in scalp and blood while on tofacitinib. Baseline CD8+ expansion's link to response remains uncertain, as there was one nonresponder.

Notes on this clone: Its antigen is unidentified.

The sequences come from CD4+ T cells sorted from blood, collected between weeks 47 and 50, from a patient treated with tofacitinib. The chain employs TRBV5-1 and TRBJ2-1, with TRBD2 as a possible D gene (6 bases). The receptor's source is a human donor with alopecia areata. The CDR3 region is CASSKQNAGSYEQFF. The CDR3 DNA reads TGCGCCAGCAGCAAACAGAACGCGGGGAGCTATGAGCAGTTCTTC.